Below, 23 T cell receptor beta chains from the same sample are listed, as sequenced in a study of Ad26.COV2.S vaccination and SARS-CoV-2 variants. The treatment: 19 received Ad26.COV2.S at low or high dose, single or two shots; roughly five received placebo; per-sample allocation not given. Samples came from day 63 after the first vaccine or placebo injection. The data were produced by immunoSEQ multiplex PCR, yet TCRdb's version contains in-frame clones alone and is incomplete. The sample lists 400,000 to 500,000 clones; roughly 90% were seen once. Sequences were derived from peripheral blood, sampled in a trial of Ad26.COV2.S vaccine versus placebo. These receptors were collected from a person aged 18 to 59 who received the Ad26.COV2.S COVID-19 vaccine or a placebo.

V usage is TRBV11-1 and J usage is TRBJ2-5; D is ambiguous. Trimming removed 5 bases at V and 0 bases at J, with 10 bases between. This CDR3 comprises 14 residues. Germline lookup yields CDR1 SGHAT and CDR2 FQDESV (reference sequence). CDR3 protein: CASSLTGNQETQYF. The DNA for the CDR3 is TGTGCCAGCAGCCTCACGGGCAACCAAGAGACCCAGTACTTC. Full variable domain (remainder filled in from reference TRBV11-1 and TRBJ2-5): EAEVAQSPRYKITEKSQAVAFWCDPISGHATLYWYRQILGQGPELLVQFQDESVVDDSQLPKDRFSAERLKGVDSTLKIQPAELGDSAMYLCASSLTGNQETQYFGPGTRLLVL.

The chain is built from TRBV10-3 and TRBJ1-2, with D perhaps TRBD1 (5 bases). Germline V gives CDR1 ENHRY, CDR2 SYGVKD. CDR3 size: 13 residues. Between the trimmed V and J ends, which lost 3 bases and 2 bases, there was a span of 7 bases. CDR3 region: CAISDPGNYGYTF. DNA of the CDR3: TGTGCCATCAGTGATCCAGGGAACTATGGCTACACCTTC.

The V gene is TRBV2, the J gene TRBJ2-7; 10 bases are a match to TRBD1. V dropped 2 bases and J dropped 1; count of bases not matched to a gene: 8. CDR3 length: 17 residues. Germline V gene lookup returns CDR1 SNHLY and CDR2 FYNNEI. The CDR3 region is CASSEYLGGQGSYEQYF. As DNA, the CDR3 is TGTGCCAGCAGTGAATACCTGGGGGGACAGGGGTCCTACGAGCAGTACTTC.

The chain couples TRBV28 to TRBJ2-7; 8 bases are shared with TRBD1. The CDR3 runs to 15 residues. V trimming: 6 bases; J trimming: 0 bases; junction bases outside the gene matches: 7. Germline-derived CDR1 and CDR2 are MDHEN and SYDVKM. CDR3 sequence (DNA): TGTGCCAGCAGCTTCGGACAGGGAAGCTCCTACGAGCAGTACTTC. It yields the protein CASSFGQGSSYEQYF.

V gene TRBV3-1 (or the pseudogene TRBV3-2) combines with J gene TRBJ2-1, with 12 bases identical to TRBD2. The CDR3 is made up of 17 amino acids. The ends lost 2 bases at V and 8 bases at J; junction bases unmatched: 10. In germline, CDR1 is LGHDT, CDR2 YNNKEL (reference sequence). The CDR3 bases are TGTGCCAGCAGCCAACCGATACTAGCGGGGGGCCGGGATGAGCAGTTCTTC. This encodes CASSQPILAGGRDEQFF.

V gene TRBV28 combines with J gene TRBJ2-1, with TRBD2 matching over 9 bases. Unmatched junction bases numbered 9, after V lost 6 bases and J lost 6 bases. The length of the CDR3 is 15 residues. Germline lookup yields CDR1 MDHEN and CDR2 SYDVKM. CDR3 nucleotide sequence: TGTGCCAGCAGAAGGCGGGGGGGCGTGGGCAATGAGCAGTTCTTC. It encodes CASRRRGGVGNEQFF. The entire variable domain, with the rest obtained from reference TRBV28 and TRBJ2-1, is as follows: DVKVTQSSRYLVKRTGEKVFLECVQDMDHENMFWYRQDPGLGLRLIYFSYDVKMKEKGDIPEGYSVSREKKERFSLILESASTNQTSMYLCASRRRGGVGNEQFFGPGTRLTVL.

The gene calls are TRBV7-2 and TRBJ2-3, with unresolved D. CDR3 size: 14 residues. Germline CDR1 is SGHTA and CDR2 is FQGNSA. Trimming stripped 0 bases from V and 12 bases from J, with 16 bases between. CDR3 residues: CASSLAGPGPPQYF. CDR3 sequence (DNA): TGTGCCAGCAGCTTAGCGGGCCCCGGCCCCCCACAGTATTTT.

The rearrangement links TRBV25-1 to TRBJ2-1, with a possible D match to TRBD1 (6 bases). The CDR3 loop spans 14 amino acids. V gave up 2 bases and J gave up 2 bases, with 7 bases separating them. The germline CDR1 and CDR2 sequences are MGHDK and SYGVNS. The chain's CDR3 is CASSEAGAYNEQFF. CDR3 bases: TGTGCCAGCAGTGAAGCAGGGGCCTACAATGAGCAGTTCTTC.

This clone occurred once. This chain uses TRBV13 with TRBJ2-2; D is unresolved. The ends were cut back, 10 bases at V and 0 bases at J, with 9 bases in the middle. CDR3 length: 13 amino acids. Germline loops: CDR1 PRHDT, CDR2 FYEKMQ (reference sequence). CDR3 sequence: CATHRANTGELFF. The DNA of the CDR3 is TGTGCCACCCATCGAGCGAACACCGGGGAGCTGTTTTTT.

Written as DNA, the CDR3 is TGTGCCAGCAGCCGCGGACAGGGTGCTTCACCCCTCCACTTT. This encodes CASSRGQGASPLHF. The rearrangement uses TRBV28 and TRBJ1-6, with 8 bases matching TRBD1. The CDR3 sequence is 14 residues long. Germline loops: CDR1 MDHEN, CDR2 SYDVKM. Germline trimming cut 6 bases from V and 9 bases from J; bases unmatched to any gene: 7.

The chain carries TRBV6-5 and TRBJ2-2; D call uncertain. The CDR3 loop spans 13 amino acids. Trimming shortened V by 8 bases and J by 4 bases, and 11 bases separated the two germline ends. The germline V gene has CDR1 MNHEY and CDR2 SVGAGI. The CDR3 nucleotides are TGTGCCAGCGGGGTGGACCTCACCGGGGAGCTGTTTTTT. Its translation is CASGVDLTGELFF.

The rearrangement links TRBV14 to TRBJ1-2, with 11 bases aligning to TRBD1. The CDR3 contains 15 residues. The V gene end was trimmed by 2 bases and the J gene end by 8 bases; junction bases not matched to a gene: 7. Germline V gene sequence: CDR1 SGHDN, CDR2 FVKESK. The CDR3 coding sequence is TGTGCCAGCAGCCAATCGGGACAGGGGGAGAGAGGCTACACCTTC. Its protein is CASSQSGQGERGYTF. The full variable domain, rest sourced from reference TRBV14 and TRBJ1-2, is EAGVTQFPSHSVIEKGQTVTLRCDPISGHDNLYWYRRVMGKEIKFLLHFVKESKQDESGMPNNRFLAERTGGTYSTLKVQPAELEDSGVYFCASSQSGQGERGYTFGSGTRLTVV.

This clone was picked up a small number of times. This rearrangement joins TRBV2 to TRBJ2-7; 8 bases are shared with TRBD1. The J segment lost 0 bases and the V segment lost 5 bases, leaving 12 bases of the junction unmatched. The CDR3 spans 17 residues. Germline CDR1 SNHLY, CDR2 FYNNEI. The DNA for the CDR3 is TGTGCCAGCAGTATTATCGACGGGACAGGTAGCTCCTACGAGCAGTACTTC. This encodes CASSIIDGTGSSYEQYF.

The V gene is TRBV15, the J gene TRBJ1-5; D possibly corresponds to TRBD1 (5 bases). The CDR3 contains 18 residues. The germline CDR1 and CDR2 sequences are LNHNV and YYDKDF (reference sequence). V gave up 3 bases and J gave up 7 bases, with 25 bases separating them. CDR3 protein: CATSRGPWSQGGSQPQHF. CDR3 in DNA: TGTGCCACCAGCAGGGGTCCGTGGTCGCAGGGTGGGTCCCAGCCCCAGCATTTT.

The chain is built from TRBV19 and TRBJ2-5; D tentatively fits TRBD1 or TRBD2 (5 bases each). Germline V gives CDR1 LNHDA, CDR2 SQIVND (reference sequence). Deletions cut 3 bases from V and 5 bases from J, with 16 bases between. This CDR3 has 15 residues. The CDR3, as DNA: TGTGCCAGTAGTATGTCGGCGGAAGAGGGGGAGACCCAGTACTTC. Translating gives CASSMSAEEGETQYF. The complete variable domain, with remaining parts taken from reference TRBV19 and TRBJ2-5, reads DGGITQSPKYLFRKEGQNVTLSCEQNLNHDAMYWYRQDPGQGLRLIYYSQIVNDFQKGDIAEGYSVSREKKESFPLTVTSAQKNPTAFYLCASSMSAEEGETQYFGPGTRLLVL.

The J gene is TRBJ2-1, the V gene TRBV11-3, with 9 bases aligning to TRBD1. This CDR3 is 16 amino acids long. Germline CDR1 SGHNT, CDR2 YENEEA. V shed 5 bases, J shed 2 bases, and the junction held 7 bases outside the gene matches. The CDR3: CASSSTGQGAYNEQFF. CDR3 DNA sequence: TGTGCCAGCAGCAGTACGGGACAGGGAGCCTACAATGAGCAGTTCTTC.

The rearrangement uses TRBV6-5 and TRBJ2-6, with unresolved D. With 0 bases removed from V and 4 bases from J, the gap between germline ends came to 7 bases. The germline V gene has CDR1 MNHEY and CDR2 SVGAGI. The CDR3 runs to 15 residues. CDR3 sequence reads: CASSYSKSGANVLTF. The DNA for the CDR3 is TGTGCCAGCAGTTACTCGAAATCCGGGGCCAACGTCCTGACTTTC.

This chain joins TRBV30 and TRBJ2-7; D remains ambiguous. The V gene lost 2 bases and the J gene lost 9 bases, with 14 bases spanning the gap. Germline V gives CDR1 GTSNPN, CDR2 SVGIG (reference sequence). The CDR3 has 12 residues. The CDR3 coding sequence is TGTGCCTGGAGTTTGGCAGTTTCCGTGCAGTACTTC. Its translation is CAWSLAVSVQYF.

The CDR3 region is CAISRSGGASGNEQFF. CDR3 DNA sequence: TGTGCCATCAGTCGTAGCGGGGGGGCCTCGGGCAATGAGCAGTTCTTC. V usage is TRBV10-3 and J usage is TRBJ2-1; 11 bases are shared with TRBD2. Germline loops: CDR1 ENHRY, CDR2 SYGVKD. V was pared by 5 bases and J by 6 bases, with 9 bases of the junction left unmatched. The CDR3 totals 16 residues.

The chain has TRBV5-1 and TRBJ2-3, with D perhaps matching TRBD2 (6 bases). This CDR3 is 16 amino acids long. V lost 0 bases and J lost 0, with 11 bases in between. Per the germline V gene, CDR1 is SGHRS and CDR2 is YFSETQ. The CDR3: CASSLDPGESTDTQYF. In DNA, the CDR3 is TGCGCCAGCAGCTTGGATCCGGGGGAGAGCACAGATACGCAGTATTTT.

The rearrangement joins TRBV5-1 to TRBJ1-1, with TRBD1 identical over 10 bases. V gave up 4 bases and J gave up 2 bases; unmatched junction bases: 5. Germline CDR1 SGHRS, CDR2 YFSETQ. The CDR3 contains 15 residues. CDR3 amino acids: CASSGRTGGNTEAFF. The DNA for the CDR3 is TGCGCCAGCAGCGGTAGGACAGGGGGAAACACTGAAGCTTTCTTT.

J is TRBJ1-3 and V is TRBV28; weak D call: TRBD1 (5 bases). V gave up 2 bases and J gave up 0 bases, with 11 bases separating them. The germline V gene encodes CDR1 MDHEN and CDR2 SYDVKM. The CDR3 is made up of 16 amino acids. The CDR3: CASSLGGVFSGNTIYF. Here the CDR3 DNA reads TGTGCCAGCAGTTTAGGGGGGGTGTTCTCTGGAAACACCATATATTTT.

This clone was found once. The gene calls are TRBV19 and TRBJ2-7; maybe TRBD2 (6 bases). V gave up 4 bases and J gave up 3 bases, with 16 bases separating them. The CDR3 spans 15 residues. Germline CDR1 is LNHDA and CDR2 is SQIVND (reference sequence). CDR3 loop: CASSTQWTILYEQYF. CDR3 sequence (DNA): TGTGCCAGTAGTACCCAGTGGACTATCCTCTACGAGCAGTACTTC.